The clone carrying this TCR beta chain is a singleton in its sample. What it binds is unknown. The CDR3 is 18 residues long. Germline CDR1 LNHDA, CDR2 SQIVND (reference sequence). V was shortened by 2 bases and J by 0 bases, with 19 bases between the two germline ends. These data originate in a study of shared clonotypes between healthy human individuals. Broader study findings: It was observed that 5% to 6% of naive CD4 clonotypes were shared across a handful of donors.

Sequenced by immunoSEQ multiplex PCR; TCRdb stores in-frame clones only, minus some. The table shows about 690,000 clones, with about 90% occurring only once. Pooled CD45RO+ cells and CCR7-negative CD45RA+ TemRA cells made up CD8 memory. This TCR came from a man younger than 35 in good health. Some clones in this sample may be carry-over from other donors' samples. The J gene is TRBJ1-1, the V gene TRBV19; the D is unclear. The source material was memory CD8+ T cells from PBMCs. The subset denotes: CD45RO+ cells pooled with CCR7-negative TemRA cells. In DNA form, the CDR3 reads TGTGCCAGTAGTATATTCGGACGGGCTCCGAGATTGAACACTGAAGCTTTCTTT. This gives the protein CASSIFGRAPRLNTEAFF.